This paragraph reports one T cell receptor (beta chain). A read error may account for a junction end that differs from germline. Unique molecular identifiers were affixed to single, distinct cDNA molecules. TCRdb ran MiXCR on the 5' RACE reads and lists one entry per CDR3 protein. The table includes approximately 120,000 distinct CDR3 sequences, approximately 15% detected once. Germline values: CDR1 SGHVS, CDR2 FNYEAQ. The CDR3 is made up of 11 amino acids. This sample is drawn from a study of early T cells in non-severe SARS-CoV-2 infection. The chain links TRBV7-6 to TRBJ2-5; no clear D gene. The sequence was collected from an adult who was a healthcare worker with PCR-confirmed SARS-CoV-2 infection or an uninfected control (not recorded which). The sequenced sample was whole blood. The CDR3 DNA reads as TGTGTCAGCAGCTTAGAGGAGACCCAGTACTTC. It is translated as CVSSLEETQYF.